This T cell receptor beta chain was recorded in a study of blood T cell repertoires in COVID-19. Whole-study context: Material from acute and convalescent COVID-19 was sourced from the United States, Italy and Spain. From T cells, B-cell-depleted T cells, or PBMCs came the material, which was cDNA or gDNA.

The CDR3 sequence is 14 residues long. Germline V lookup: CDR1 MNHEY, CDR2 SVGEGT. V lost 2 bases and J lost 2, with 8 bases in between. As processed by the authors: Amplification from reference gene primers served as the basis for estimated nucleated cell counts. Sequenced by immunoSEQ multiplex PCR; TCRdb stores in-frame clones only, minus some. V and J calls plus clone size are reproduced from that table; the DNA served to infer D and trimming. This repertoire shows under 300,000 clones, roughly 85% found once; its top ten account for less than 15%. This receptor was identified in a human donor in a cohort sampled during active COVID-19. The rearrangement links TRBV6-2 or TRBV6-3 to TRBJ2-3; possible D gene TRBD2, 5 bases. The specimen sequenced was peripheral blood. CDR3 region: CASSYPDSTDTQYF. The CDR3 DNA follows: TGTGCCAGCAGTTACCCGGACTCCACAGATACGCAGTATTTT.